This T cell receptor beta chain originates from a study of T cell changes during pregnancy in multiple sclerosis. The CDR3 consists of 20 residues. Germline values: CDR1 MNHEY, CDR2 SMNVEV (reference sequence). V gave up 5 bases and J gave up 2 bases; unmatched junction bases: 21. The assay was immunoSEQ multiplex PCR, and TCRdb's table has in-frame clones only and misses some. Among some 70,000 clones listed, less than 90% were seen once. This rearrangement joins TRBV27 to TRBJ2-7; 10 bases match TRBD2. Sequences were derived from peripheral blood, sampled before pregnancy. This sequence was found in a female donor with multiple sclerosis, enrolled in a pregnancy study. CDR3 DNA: TGTGCCAGCAGTCTTACTTCCCCCTGGGGGCTAGCGGGAGCCACCTACGAGCAGTACTTC. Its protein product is CASSLTSPWGLAGATYEQYF.